This T cell receptor beta chain derives from a study of OX40 agonist ivuxolimab in advanced cancers. Looking at the study overall: Administration of intravenous ivuxolimab to patients occurred every 2 weeks at 0.01 to 10 mg/kg. Findings of the study overall: Both blood CD4+ and CD8+ T cells showed clonal growth by week 6 at 0.1 to 3.0 mg/kg.

Systemic immunosuppression or a history of autoimmune disease excluded patients. This clone was picked up a small number of times. The target antigen is unknown. The germline V gene has CDR1 MNHEY and CDR2 SMNVEV (reference sequence). J lost 5 bases, V lost 5 bases, and 11 bases had no gene match. The CDR3 runs to 15 residues. Measured with immunoSEQ multiplex PCR; TCRdb has only the in-frame clones, and not every one. The sample holds some 51,000 clones, 65% to 85% seen once. The chain employs TRBV27 and TRBJ2-5, with 7 bases aligning to TRBD1. The sample here was CD4+ or CD8+ T cells sorted from blood, taken in a trial of the OX40 agonist ivuxolimab. This TCR came from an adult with an advanced solid tumor such as melanoma, head and neck, liver or kidney cancer. The CDR3 DNA is TGTGCCAGCAGTATCCGACAGGGTGGTGGGGAGACCCAGTACTTC. It is translated as CASSIRQGGGETQYF.